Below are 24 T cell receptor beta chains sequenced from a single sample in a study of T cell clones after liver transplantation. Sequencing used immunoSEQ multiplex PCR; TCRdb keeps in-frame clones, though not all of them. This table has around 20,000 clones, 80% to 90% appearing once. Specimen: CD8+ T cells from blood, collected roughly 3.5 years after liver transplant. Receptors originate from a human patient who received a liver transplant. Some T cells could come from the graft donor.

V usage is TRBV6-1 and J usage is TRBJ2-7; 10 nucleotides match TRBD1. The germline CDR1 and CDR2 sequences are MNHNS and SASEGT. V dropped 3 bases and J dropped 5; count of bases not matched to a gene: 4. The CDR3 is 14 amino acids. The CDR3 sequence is CASSDRTGGNEQYF. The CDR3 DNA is TGTGCCAGCAGTGACCGGACAGGGGGAAACGAGCAGTACTTC.

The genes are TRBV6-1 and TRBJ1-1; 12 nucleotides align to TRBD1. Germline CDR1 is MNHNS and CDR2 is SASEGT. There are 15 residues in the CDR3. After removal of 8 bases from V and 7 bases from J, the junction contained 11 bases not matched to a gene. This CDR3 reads CASGGTGGDHLEAFF. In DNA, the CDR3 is TGTGCCAGCGGAGGGACAGGGGGCGACCACCTTGAAGCTTTCTTT.

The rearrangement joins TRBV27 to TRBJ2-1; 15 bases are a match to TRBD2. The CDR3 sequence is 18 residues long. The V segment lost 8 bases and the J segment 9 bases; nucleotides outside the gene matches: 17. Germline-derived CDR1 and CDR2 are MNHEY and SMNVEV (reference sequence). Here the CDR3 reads CASHRTSGRVAGAGEQFF. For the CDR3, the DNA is TGTGCCAGCCATAGGACTAGCGGGAGGGTGGCGGGAGCAGGTGAGCAGTTCTTC.

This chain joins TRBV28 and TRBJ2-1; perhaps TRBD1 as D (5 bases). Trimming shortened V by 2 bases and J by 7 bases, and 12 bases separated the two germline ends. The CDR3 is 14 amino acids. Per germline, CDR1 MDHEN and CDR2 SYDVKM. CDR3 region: CASSLGAGENEQFF. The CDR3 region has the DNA TGTGCCAGCAGTTTAGGGGCAGGTGAGAATGAGCAGTTCTTC.

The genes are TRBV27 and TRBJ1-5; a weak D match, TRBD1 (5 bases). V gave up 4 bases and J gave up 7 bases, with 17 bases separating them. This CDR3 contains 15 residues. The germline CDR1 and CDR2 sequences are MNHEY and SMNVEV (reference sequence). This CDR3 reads CASSSVLRRGQPQHF. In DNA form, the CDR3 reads TGTGCCAGCAGTTCCGTCCTAAGAAGGGGCCAGCCCCAGCATTTT.

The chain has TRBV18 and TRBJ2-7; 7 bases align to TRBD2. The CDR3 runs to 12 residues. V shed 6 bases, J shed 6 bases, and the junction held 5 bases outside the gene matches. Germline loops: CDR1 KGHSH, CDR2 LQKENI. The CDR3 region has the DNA TGTGCCAGCTCCGTTGCGGGGGTCGAGCAGTACTTC. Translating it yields CASSVAGVEQYF. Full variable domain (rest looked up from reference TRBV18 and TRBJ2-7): NAGVMQNPRHLVRRRGQEARLRCSPMKGHSHVYWYRQLPEEGLKFMVYLQKENIIDESGMPKERFSAEFPKEGPSILRIQQVVRGDSAAYFCASSVAGVEQYFGPGTRLTVT.

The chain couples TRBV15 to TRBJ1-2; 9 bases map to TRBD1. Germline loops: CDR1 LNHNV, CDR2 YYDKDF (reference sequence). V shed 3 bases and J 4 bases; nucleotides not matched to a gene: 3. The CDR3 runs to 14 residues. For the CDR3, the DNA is TGTGCCACCAGCAGCACAGGGGGCCTCTATGGCTACACCTTC. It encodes CATSSTGGLYGYTF.

The CDR3 sequence is CASSLGDRSYEQYF. CDR3 DNA sequence: TGTGCCAGCAGTTTAGGGGACAGATCCTACGAGCAGTACTTC. The genes are TRBV27 and TRBJ2-7; 7 bases align to TRBD1. CDR3 size: 14 residues. The J segment lost 1 base and the V segment lost 2 bases, leaving 2 bases of the junction unmatched. Germline V lookup: CDR1 MNHEY, CDR2 SMNVEV (reference sequence).

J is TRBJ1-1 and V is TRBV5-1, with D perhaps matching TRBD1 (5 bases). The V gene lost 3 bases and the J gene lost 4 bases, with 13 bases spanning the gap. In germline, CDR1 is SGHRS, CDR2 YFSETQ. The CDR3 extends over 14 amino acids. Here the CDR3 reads CASSSGRSITEAFF. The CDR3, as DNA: TGCGCCAGCAGCTCGGGACGGAGCATCACTGAAGCTTTCTTT. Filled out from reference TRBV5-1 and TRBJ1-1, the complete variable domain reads KAGVTQTPRYLIKTRGQQVTLSCSPISGHRSVSWYQQTPGQGLQFLFEYFSETQRNKGNFPGRFSGRQFSNSRSEMNVSTLELGDSALYLCASSSGRSITEAFFGQGTRLTVV.

CDR3 in amino acids: CASSPGGGAGELFF. Written as DNA, the CDR3 is TGTGCCAGTAGTCCCGGAGGAGGGGCCGGGGAGCTGTTTTTT. The chain couples TRBV19 to TRBJ2-2; TRBD2 is a possible D gene (6 bases). The CDR3 has 14 amino acids. V lost 5 bases to trimming and J lost 6 bases, with 13 bases between them. Per germline, CDR1 LNHDA and CDR2 SQIVND (reference sequence). The entire variable domain, with the rest obtained from reference TRBV19 and TRBJ2-2, is as follows: DGGITQSPKYLFRKEGQNVTLSCEQNLNHDAMYWYRQDPGQGLRLIYYSQIVNDFQKGDIAEGYSVSREKKESFPLTVTSAQKNPTAFYLCASSPGGGAGELFFGEGSRLTVL.

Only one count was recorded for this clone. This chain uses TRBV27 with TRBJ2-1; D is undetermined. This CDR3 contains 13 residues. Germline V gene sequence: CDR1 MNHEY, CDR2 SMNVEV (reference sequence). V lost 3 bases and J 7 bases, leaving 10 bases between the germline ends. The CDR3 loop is CASSFLQENEQFF. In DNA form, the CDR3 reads TGTGCCAGCAGTTTCCTTCAGGAAAATGAGCAGTTCTTC.

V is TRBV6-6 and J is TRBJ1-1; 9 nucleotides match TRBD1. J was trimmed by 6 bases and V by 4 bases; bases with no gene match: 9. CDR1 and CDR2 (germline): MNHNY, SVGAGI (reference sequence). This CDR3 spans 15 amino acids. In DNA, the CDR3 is TGTGCCAGCAGTTTGGGACAGGGAGAGAGCGCTGAAGCTTTCTTT. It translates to CASSLGQGESAEAFF.

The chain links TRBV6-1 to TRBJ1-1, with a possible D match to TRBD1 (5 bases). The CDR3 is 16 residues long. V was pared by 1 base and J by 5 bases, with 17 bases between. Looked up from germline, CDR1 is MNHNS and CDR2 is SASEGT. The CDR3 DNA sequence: TGTGCCAGCAGTGAAGAAGCTGTGATGGGGCAAACTGAAGCTTTCTTT. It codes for CASSEEAVMGQTEAFF.

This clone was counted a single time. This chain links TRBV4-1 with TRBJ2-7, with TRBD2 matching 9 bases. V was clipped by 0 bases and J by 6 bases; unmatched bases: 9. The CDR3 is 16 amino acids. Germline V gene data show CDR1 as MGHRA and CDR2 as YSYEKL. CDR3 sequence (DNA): TGCGCCAGCAGCCAAGATAGTCCTGGACTAGCGAGCGAGCAGTACTTC. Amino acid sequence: CASSQDSPGLASEQYF.

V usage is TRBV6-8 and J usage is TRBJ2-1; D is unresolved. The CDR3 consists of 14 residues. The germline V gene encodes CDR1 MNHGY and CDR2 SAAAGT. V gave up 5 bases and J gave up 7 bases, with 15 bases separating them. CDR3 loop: CASSPLGLGNEQFF. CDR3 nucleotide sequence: TGTGCCAGCAGTCCCCTTGGTCTGGGGAATGAGCAGTTCTTC.

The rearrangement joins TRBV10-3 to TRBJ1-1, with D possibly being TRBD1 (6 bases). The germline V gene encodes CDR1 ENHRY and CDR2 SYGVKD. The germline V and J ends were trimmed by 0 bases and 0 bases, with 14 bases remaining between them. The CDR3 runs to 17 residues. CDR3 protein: CAISESTGGRMNTEAFF. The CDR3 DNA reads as TGTGCCATCAGTGAGTCGACGGGGGGCCGCATGAACACTGAAGCTTTCTTT.

The CDR3, as DNA: TGTGCCAGTAGTATAGGACAAGAGACCCAGTACTTC. It yields the protein CASSIGQETQYF. This chain connects TRBV19 to TRBJ2-5; D is unresolved. The germline V and J ends were trimmed by 1 base and 2 bases, with 2 bases remaining between them. Germline-derived CDR1 and CDR2 are LNHDA and SQIVND (reference sequence). The CDR3 contains 12 residues.

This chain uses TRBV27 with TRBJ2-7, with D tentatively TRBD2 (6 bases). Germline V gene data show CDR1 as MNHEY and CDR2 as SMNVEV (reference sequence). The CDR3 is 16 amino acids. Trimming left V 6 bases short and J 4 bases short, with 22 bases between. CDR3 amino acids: CASSPTWGEAPYEQYF. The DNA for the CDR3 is TGTGCCAGCAGCCCAACTTGGGGGGAGGCTCCTTACGAGCAGTACTTC.

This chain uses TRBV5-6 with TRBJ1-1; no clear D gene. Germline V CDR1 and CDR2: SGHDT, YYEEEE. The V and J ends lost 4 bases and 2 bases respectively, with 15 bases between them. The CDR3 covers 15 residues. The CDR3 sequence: CASSPNFRTNTEAFF. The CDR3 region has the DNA TGTGCCAGCAGCCCCAACTTCCGAACCAACACTGAAGCTTTCTTT.

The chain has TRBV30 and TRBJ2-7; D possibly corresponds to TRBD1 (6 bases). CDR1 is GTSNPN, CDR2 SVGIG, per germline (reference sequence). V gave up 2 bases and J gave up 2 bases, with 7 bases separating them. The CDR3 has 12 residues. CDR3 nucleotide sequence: TGTGCCTGGAGTTGGACAGCCTACGAGCAGTACTTC. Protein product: CAWSWTAYEQYF. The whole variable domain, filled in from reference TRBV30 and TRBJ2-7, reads SQTIHQWPATLVQPVGSPLSLECTVEGTSNPNLYWYRQAAGRGLQLLFYSVGIGQISSEVPQNLSASRPQDRQFILSSKKLLLSDSGFYLCAWSWTAYEQYFGPGTRLTVT.

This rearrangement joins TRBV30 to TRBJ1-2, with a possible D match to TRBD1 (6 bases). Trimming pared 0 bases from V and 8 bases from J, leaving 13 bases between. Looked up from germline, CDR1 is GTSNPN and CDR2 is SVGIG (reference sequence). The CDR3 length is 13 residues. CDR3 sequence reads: CAWSVKGGFGYTF. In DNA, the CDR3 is TGTGCCTGGAGTGTAAAGGGGGGCTTCGGCTACACCTTC.

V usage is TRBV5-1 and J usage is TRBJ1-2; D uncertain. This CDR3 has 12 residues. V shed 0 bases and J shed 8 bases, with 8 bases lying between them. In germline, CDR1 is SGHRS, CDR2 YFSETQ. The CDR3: CASSLGGSGYTF. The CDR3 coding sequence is TGCGCCAGCAGCTTGGGTGGCTCGGGCTACACCTTC.

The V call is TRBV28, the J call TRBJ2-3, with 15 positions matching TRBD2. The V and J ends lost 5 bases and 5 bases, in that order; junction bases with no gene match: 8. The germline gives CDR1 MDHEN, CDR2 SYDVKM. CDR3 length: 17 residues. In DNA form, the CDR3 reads TGTGCCAGCAGTGACGTGGGACTAGCGGGAGGTGGAGATACGCAGTATTTT. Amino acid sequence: CASSDVGLAGGGDTQYF.

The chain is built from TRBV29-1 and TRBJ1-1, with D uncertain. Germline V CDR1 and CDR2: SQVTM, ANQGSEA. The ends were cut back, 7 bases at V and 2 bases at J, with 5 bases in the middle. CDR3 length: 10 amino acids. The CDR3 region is CSGSNTEAFF. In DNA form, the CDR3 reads TGCAGCGGGTCAAACACTGAAGCTTTCTTT.